This T cell receptor beta chain was obtained from a study of cytomegalovirus exposure and HLA in healthy donors. The PCR contained 60 Vbeta and 13 Jbeta primers. Original analysis: Counted up in a later analysis, unique TCR beta chains came to 65 million to 100 million, with around 11 million shared. Data came from immunoSEQ multiplex PCR; TCRdb stores just in-frame clones and leaves some out. Clone size and V and J calls were adopted from that table, with D and trimming inferred from the DNA. Here the sample spans tens of thousands of clones, approximately 80% being singletons. A note on this clone: Antigen unknown.

Notes on the study in general: Highest at DRB1 and lowest at HLA-C, TCR association rates differed among HLA loci in a later analysis.

Sequencing was performed on PBMCs. This clonotype originated in a male donor in good health and CMV-seronegative.

The CDR3 loop reads CASSEIRGNTEAFF. The CDR3 coding sequence is TGTGCCAGCAGTGAAATCCGGGGGAACACTGAAGCTTTCTTT. V gene TRBV2 combines with J gene TRBJ1-1; D is unresolved. V was trimmed by 2 bases and J by 1 base, leaving 8 bases between them. This CDR3 comprises 14 residues. The V gene's germline CDR1 is SNHLY and CDR2 FYNNEI.